The text below deals with one T cell receptor (beta chain). The antigen is undetermined. The data are from a study of cytomegalovirus exposure and HLA in healthy donors. Study-level points and caveats: A later examination showed that TCR association rates differed by HLA locus, with DRB1 most and HLA-C fewest. In vitro testing confirmed three CMV-associated chains as specific for CMV antigens.

J was trimmed by 14 bases and V by 1 base; bases with no gene match: 14. Looked up from germline, CDR1 is SNHLY and CDR2 is FYNNEI. The CDR3 totals 15 residues. With 60 Vbeta and 13 Jbeta primers, the PCR was carried out. The method was immunoSEQ multiplex PCR; TCRdb's version includes in-frame clones alone and lacks a portion of them. The sample holds 60,000 to 85,000 clones, under 80% seen once. All donors participated as healthy donors of bone marrow. What was sequenced was PBMCs. The gene calls are TRBV2 and TRBJ2-1; 7 bases are a match to TRBD1. This receptor was obtained from a man aged 35 to 55 in good health and CMV-seronegative. The CDR3 region is CASSEETGTLGRKFF. CDR3 in DNA: TGTGCCAGCAGTGAAGAGACAGGGACCCTGGGAAGGAAGTTCTTC.